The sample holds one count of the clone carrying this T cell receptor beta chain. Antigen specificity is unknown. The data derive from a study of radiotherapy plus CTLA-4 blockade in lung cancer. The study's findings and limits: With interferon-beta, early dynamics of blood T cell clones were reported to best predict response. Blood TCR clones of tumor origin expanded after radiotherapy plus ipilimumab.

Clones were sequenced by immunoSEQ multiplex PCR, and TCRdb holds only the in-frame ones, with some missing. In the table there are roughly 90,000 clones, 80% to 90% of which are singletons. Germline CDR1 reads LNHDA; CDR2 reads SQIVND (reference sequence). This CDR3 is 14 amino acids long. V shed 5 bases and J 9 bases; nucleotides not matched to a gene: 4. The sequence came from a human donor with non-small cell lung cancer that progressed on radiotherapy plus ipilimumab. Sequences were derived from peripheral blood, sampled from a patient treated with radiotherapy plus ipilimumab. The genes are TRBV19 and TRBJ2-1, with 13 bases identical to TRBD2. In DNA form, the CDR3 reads TGTGCCAGTAGTTCCCGGACTAGCGGGGGTGAGCAGTTCTTC. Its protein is CASSSRTSGGEQFF.